This entry lists 11 T cell receptor beta chains sequenced from one sample in a study of blood T cell repertoires in COVID-19. Clones were sequenced by immunoSEQ multiplex PCR, and TCRdb holds only the in-frame ones, with some missing. Here the sample spans roughly 250,000 clones, more than 85% being singletons. Sequencing input: peripheral blood. All receptors come from a person in their late teens or twenties with COVID-19, enrolled during active disease.

This chain joins TRBV24-1 and TRBJ1-2, with D possibly TRBD1 on 6 matching bases. The CDR3 contains 15 residues. Trimming stripped 0 bases from V and 3 bases from J, with 10 bases between. Per germline, CDR1 KGHDR and CDR2 SFDVKD. This chain's CDR3 is CATSDLRGGYYGYTF. CDR3 bases: TGTGCCACCAGTGATTTGAGGGGGGGGTACTATGGCTACACCTTC.

The chain has TRBV27 and TRBJ2-7; TRBD2 matches at 13 bases. V dropped 8 bases and J dropped 6; count of bases not matched to a gene: 4. The CDR3 covers 13 residues. Germline CDR1 MNHEY, CDR2 SMNVEV (reference sequence). This chain's CDR3 is CASGLAGAPEQYF. Here the CDR3 DNA reads TGTGCCAGCGGACTAGCGGGAGCCCCCGAGCAGTACTTC.

The chain couples TRBV19 to TRBJ2-7; D is unclear. The V and J ends lost 3 bases and 3 bases respectively, with 12 bases between them. Germline V gives CDR1 LNHDA, CDR2 SQIVND (reference sequence). The CDR3 consists of 14 residues. CDR3 sequence reads: CASSIAGSVYEQYF. The CDR3 nucleotides read TGTGCCAGTAGTATCGCCGGGTCCGTCTACGAGCAGTACTTC.

V and J are TRBV2 and TRBJ2-1; no clear D. This CDR3 is built from 11 residues. Germline CDR1 is SNHLY and CDR2 is FYNNEI. The V gene lost 2 bases and the J gene lost 11 bases, with 7 bases spanning the gap. This CDR3 is CASSEWAKQFF. The CDR3 coding sequence is TGTGCCAGCAGTGAATGGGCCAAGCAGTTCTTC.

Only a few counts were recorded for this clone. The chain joins TRBV15 to TRBJ2-5; D perhaps matches TRBD1 (6 bases). Germline V lookup: CDR1 LNHNV, CDR2 YYDKDF (reference sequence). With 0 bases removed from V and 1 base from J, the gap between germline ends came to 9 bases. The CDR3 is made up of 15 amino acids. CDR3: CATSRDRGGQETQYF. Here the CDR3 DNA reads TGTGCCACCAGCAGAGATCGAGGGGGCCAAGAGACCCAGTACTTC.

The V and J genes are TRBV6-6 and TRBJ1-6, with 9 bases identical to TRBD1. V was pared by 11 bases and J by 7 bases, with 6 bases of the junction left unmatched. This CDR3 region has 13 residues. Germline loops: CDR1 MNHNY, CDR2 SVGAGI (reference sequence). The chain's CDR3 is CAAGGQGNSPLHF. The CDR3 DNA follows: TGTGCCGCGGGGGGACAGGGAAATTCACCCCTCCACTTT.

This chain links TRBV7-9 with TRBJ2-5, with TRBD2 matching 12 bases. V lost 7 bases to trimming and J lost 5 bases; unmatched junction nucleotides: 17. Germline V gives CDR1 SEHNR, CDR2 FQNEAQ (reference sequence). The CDR3 is made up of 18 amino acids. Here the CDR3 reads CASTKGLAGGPPEETQYF. CDR3 coding DNA: TGTGCCAGCACCAAGGGGCTAGCGGGAGGGCCGCCGGAGGAGACCCAGTACTTC.

V gene TRBV30 combines with J gene TRBJ2-4, with 7 bases matching TRBD2. CDR3 length equals 14 residues. Trimming cost V 4 bases and J 0 bases; bases outside gene matches: 3. CDR1 is GTSNPN, CDR2 SVGIG, per germline (reference sequence). The CDR3 loop reads CAWNREGAKNIQYF. In nucleotides, the CDR3 is TGTGCCTGGAATAGGGAGGGAGCCAAAAACATTCAGTACTTC. The variable domain in full, completed from reference TRBV30 and TRBJ2-4, reads SQTIHQWPATLVQPVGSPLSLECTVEGTSNPNLYWYRQAAGRGLQLLFYSVGIGQISSEVPQNLSASRPQDRQFILSSKKLLLSDSGFYLCAWNREGAKNIQYFGAGTRLSVL.

This clone appeared once. The chain links TRBV5-1 to TRBJ2-1; 8 nucleotides match TRBD1. With 2 bases clipped from V and 6 bases from J, the junction kept 1 base outside the gene matches. This CDR3 comprises 13 residues. The germline V gene encodes CDR1 SGHRS and CDR2 YFSETQ. DNA for the CDR3: TGCGCCAGCAGCTTTGACAGGGGCAATGAGCAGTTCTTC. It translates to CASSFDRGNEQFF.

The gene calls are TRBV5-6 and TRBJ2-1; D might be TRBD2 (5 bases). The V gene lost 7 bases and the J gene lost 12 bases, with 20 bases spanning the gap. The CDR3 has 13 amino acids. Germline V gives CDR1 SGHDT, CDR2 YYEEEE. The chain's CDR3 is CASREGRRVRQFF. The CDR3 DNA sequence: TGTGCCAGCCGCGAGGGAAGGCGCGTCCGGCAGTTCTTC. Combining the CDR3 with reference TRBV5-6 and TRBJ2-1 gives the whole variable domain DAGVTQSPTHLIKTRGQQVTLRCSPKSGHDTVSWYQQALGQGPQFIFQYYEEEERQRGNFPDRFSGHQFPNYSSELNVNALLLGDSALYLCASREGRRVRQFFGPGTRLTVL.

V is TRBV11-3 and J is TRBJ2-5, with D unresolved. The CDR3 spans 13 residues. Germline V gene sequence: CDR1 SGHNT, CDR2 YENEEA. The V gene lost 11 bases and the J gene lost 5 bases, with 18 bases spanning the gap. The CDR3 loop reads CAPASTCSETQYF. CDR3 DNA sequence: TGTGCCCCAGCGAGCACTTGCTCGGAGACCCAGTACTTC.